This T cell receptor beta chain comes out of a study of shared clonotypes between healthy human individuals. Background on the study: Every donor yielded three CD4 naive, three CD4 memory, two CD8 naive and one CD8 memory plate.

Study observations and caveats: All-four-donor shared clonotypes had higher generation probabilities than non-shared clonotypes did. Four donors shared approximately 5% of their naive CD4 clonotypes.

The germline V gene encodes CDR1 MNHEY and CDR2 SMNVEV (reference sequence). Deletions cut 7 bases from V and 8 bases from J, with 18 bases between. The CDR3 totals 14 residues. Sequencing was performed with immunoSEQ multiplex PCR; in TCRdb, only in-frame clones are kept and a portion is missing. The sample contains over 2,000,000 clones, 80% to 95% of which appear only once. CD45RO-negative CD8 cells positively selected for CCR7 made up the naive population, which excluded terminally differentiated effector memory CD45RA+ cells. A word on this clone: The antigen is not known.

The origin of this receptor is a man between 18 and 35 years old in good health. Some clones in this sample may be carry-over from other donors' samples. The sequenced sample consisted of naive CD8+ T cells from PBMCs. The chain recombines TRBV27 with TRBJ2-1, with D possibly being TRBD2 (5 bases). CDR3 protein: CASTLNGRAHEQFF. The CDR3 region has the DNA TGTGCCAGCACCCTAAACGGGCGGGCCCATGAGCAGTTCTTC.